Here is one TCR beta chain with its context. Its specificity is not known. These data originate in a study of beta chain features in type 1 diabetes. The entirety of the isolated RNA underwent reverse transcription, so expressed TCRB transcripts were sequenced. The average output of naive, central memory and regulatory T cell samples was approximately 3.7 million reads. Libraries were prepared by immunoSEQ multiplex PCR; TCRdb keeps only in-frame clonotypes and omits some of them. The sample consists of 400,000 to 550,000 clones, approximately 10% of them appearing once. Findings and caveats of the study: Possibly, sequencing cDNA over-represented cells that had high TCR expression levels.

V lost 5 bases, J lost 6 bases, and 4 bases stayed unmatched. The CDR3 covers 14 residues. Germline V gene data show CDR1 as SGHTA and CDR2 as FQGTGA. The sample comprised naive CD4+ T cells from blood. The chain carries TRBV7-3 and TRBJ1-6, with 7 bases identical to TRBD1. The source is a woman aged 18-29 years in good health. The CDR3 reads CASSIGTVNSPLHF. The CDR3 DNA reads TGTGCCAGCAGCATCGGGACAGTTAATTCACCCCTCCACTTT.